One T cell receptor beta chain is described in this entry. The CDR3 length is 14 residues. Trimming left V 4 bases short and J 6 bases short, with 13 bases between. CDR1 and CDR2 from the germline V gene are SEHNR and FQNEAQ (reference sequence). The PCR made use of 60 Vbeta and 13 Jbeta primers. Assay: immunoSEQ multiplex PCR; the TCRdb copy retains only in-frame clones and omits some. The sample shows 150,000 to 200,000 clones, roughly 70% of them seen only once. The data originate from a study of cytomegalovirus exposure and HLA in healthy donors. Across the whole study: An early data release held some 85 million unique TCRs from HLA-typed donors.

Material: PBMCs. This sequence originates from a girl between 5 and 17 years old in good health and CMV-seronegative. J is TRBJ2-1 and V is TRBV7-9, with a weak D call TRBD1 (6 bases). The CDR3 is CASSYTGLVNEQFF. CDR3 nucleotides: TGTGCCAGCAGCTACACAGGGCTAGTCAATGAGCAGTTCTTC.